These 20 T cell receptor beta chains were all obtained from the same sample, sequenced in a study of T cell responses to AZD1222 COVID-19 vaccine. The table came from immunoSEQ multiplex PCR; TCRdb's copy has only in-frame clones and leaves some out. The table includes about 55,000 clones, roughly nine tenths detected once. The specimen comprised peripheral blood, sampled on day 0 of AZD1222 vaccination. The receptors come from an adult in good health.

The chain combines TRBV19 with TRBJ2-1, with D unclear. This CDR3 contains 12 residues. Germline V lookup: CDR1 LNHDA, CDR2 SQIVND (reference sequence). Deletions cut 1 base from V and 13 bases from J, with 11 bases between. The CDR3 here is CASSIAHSEQFF. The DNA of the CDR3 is TGTGCCAGTAGTATAGCCCACTCGGAACAGTTCTTC.

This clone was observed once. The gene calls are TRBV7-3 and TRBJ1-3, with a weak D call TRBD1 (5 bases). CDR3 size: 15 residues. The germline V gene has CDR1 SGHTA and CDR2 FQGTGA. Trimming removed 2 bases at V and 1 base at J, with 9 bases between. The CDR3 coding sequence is TGTGCCAGCAGCTTACAGGGCAATTCTGGAAACACCATATATTTT. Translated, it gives CASSLQGNSGNTIYF. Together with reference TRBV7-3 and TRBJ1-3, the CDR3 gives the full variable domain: GAGVSQTPSNKVTEKGKYVELRCDPISGHTALYWYRQSLGQGPEFLIYFQGTGAADDSGLPNDRFFAVRPEGSVSTLKIQRTERGDSAVYLCASSLQGNSGNTIYFGEGSWLTVV.

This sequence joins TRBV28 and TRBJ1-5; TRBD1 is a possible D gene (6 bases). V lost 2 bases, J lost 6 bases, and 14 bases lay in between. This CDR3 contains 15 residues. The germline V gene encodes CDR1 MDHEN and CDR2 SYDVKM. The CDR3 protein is CASSLIVGGGQPQHF. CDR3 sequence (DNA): TGTGCCAGCAGTTTAATCGTAGGGGGTGGTCAGCCCCAGCATTTT.

The CDR3 spells CASSKQVQGRYGYTF. The CDR3 coding sequence is TGTGCCAGCAGCAAACAGGTCCAGGGCCGCTATGGCTACACCTTC. The chain combines TRBV21-1 with TRBJ1-2; whether TRBD1, the table's D call, matches the DNA was not checked. TRBV21-1 is shown as a pseudogene. The CDR3 is 15 residues long.

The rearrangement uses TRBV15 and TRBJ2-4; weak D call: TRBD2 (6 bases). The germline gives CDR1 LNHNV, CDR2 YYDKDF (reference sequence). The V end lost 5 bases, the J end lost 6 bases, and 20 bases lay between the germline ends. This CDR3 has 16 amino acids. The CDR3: CATSPGGIPQGNIQYF. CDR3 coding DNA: TGTGCCACCAGCCCTGGAGGGATACCTCAGGGAAACATTCAGTACTTC.

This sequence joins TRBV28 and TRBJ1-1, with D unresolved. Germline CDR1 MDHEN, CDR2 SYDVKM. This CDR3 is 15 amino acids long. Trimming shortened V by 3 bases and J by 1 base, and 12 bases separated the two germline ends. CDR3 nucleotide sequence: TGTGCCAGCAGTTTCATTAGAGCAGGGAACACTGAAGCTTTCTTT. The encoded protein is CASSFIRAGNTEAFF.

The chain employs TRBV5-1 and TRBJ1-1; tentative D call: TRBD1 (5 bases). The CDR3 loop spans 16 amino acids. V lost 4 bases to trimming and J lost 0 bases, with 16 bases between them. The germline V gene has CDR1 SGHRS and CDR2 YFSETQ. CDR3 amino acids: CASSPLPGLMNTEAFF. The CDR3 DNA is TGCGCCAGCAGCCCCCTCCCGGGACTTATGAACACTGAAGCTTTCTTT. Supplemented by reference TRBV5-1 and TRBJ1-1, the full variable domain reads KAGVTQTPRYLIKTRGQQVTLSCSPISGHRSVSWYQQTPGQGLQFLFEYFSETQRNKGNFPGRFSGRQFSNSRSEMNVSTLELGDSALYLCASSPLPGLMNTEAFFGQGTRLTVV.

CDR3 region: CAPEGEQYF. The DNA of the CDR3 is TGTGCCCCAGAGGGAGAGCAGTACTTC. The chain links TRBV10-3 to TRBJ2-7, with a weak D call TRBD2 (5 bases). The CDR3 totals 9 residues. Germline V gene sequence: CDR1 ENHRY, CDR2 SYGVKD. The V end lost 11 bases, the J end lost 7 bases, and 9 bases lay between the germline ends.

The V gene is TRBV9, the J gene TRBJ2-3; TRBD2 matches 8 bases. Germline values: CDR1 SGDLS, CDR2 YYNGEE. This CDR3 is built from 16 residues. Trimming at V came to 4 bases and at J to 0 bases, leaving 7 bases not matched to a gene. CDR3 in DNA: TGTGCCAGCAGCCCTTTCGGCGGGGGGAGCACAGATACGCAGTATTTT. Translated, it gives CASSPFGGGSTDTQYF.

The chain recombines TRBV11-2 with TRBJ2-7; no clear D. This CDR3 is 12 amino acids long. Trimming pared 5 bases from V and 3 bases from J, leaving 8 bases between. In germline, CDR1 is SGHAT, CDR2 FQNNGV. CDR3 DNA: TGTGCCAGCAGCCAAGCACTCTACGAGCAGTACTTC. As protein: CASSQALYEQYF.

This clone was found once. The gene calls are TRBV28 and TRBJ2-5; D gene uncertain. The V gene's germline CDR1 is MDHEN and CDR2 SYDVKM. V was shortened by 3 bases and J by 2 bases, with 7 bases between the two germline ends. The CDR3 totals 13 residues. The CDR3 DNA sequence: TGTGCCAGCAGTTTGTTACTTCAAGAGACCCAGTACTTC. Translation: CASSLLLQETQYF.

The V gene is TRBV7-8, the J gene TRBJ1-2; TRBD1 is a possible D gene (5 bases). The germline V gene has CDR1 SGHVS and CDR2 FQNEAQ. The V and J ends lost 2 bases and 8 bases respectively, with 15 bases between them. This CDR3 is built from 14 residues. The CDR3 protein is CASSLYSGGSGYTF. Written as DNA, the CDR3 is TGTGCCAGCAGCTTATATTCCGGGGGATCAGGCTACACCTTC.

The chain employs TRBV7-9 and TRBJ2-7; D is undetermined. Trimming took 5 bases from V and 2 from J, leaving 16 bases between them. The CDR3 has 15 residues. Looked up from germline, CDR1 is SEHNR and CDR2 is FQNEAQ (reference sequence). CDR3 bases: TGTGCCAGCAGCCCCGACACCCTGAAGACCTACGAGCAGTACTTC. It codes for CASSPDTLKTYEQYF.

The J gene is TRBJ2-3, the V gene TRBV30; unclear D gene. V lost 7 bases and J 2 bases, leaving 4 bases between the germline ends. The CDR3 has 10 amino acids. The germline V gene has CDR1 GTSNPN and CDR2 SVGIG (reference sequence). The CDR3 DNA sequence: TGTGCCTTCTACACAGATACGCAGTATTTT. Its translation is CAFYTDTQYF. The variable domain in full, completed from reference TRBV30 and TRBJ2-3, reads SQTIHQWPATLVQPVGSPLSLECTVEGTSNPNLYWYRQAAGRGLQLLFYSVGIGQISSEVPQNLSASRPQDRQFILSSKKLLLSDSGFYLCAFYTDTQYFGPGTRLTVL.

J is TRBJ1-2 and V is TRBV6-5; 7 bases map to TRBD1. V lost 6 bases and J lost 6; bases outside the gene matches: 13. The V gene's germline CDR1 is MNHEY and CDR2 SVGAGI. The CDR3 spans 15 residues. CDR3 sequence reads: CASRQAGTASNGYTF. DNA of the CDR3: TGTGCCAGCAGACAGGCCGGGACAGCTTCAAATGGCTACACCTTC.

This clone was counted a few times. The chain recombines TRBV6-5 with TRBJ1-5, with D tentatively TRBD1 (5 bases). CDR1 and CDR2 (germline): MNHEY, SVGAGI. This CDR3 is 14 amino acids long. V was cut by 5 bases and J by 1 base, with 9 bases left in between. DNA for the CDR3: TGTGCCAGCAGTCGTAGGGGAAGCAATCAGCCCCAGCATTTT. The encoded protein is CASSRRGSNQPQHF.

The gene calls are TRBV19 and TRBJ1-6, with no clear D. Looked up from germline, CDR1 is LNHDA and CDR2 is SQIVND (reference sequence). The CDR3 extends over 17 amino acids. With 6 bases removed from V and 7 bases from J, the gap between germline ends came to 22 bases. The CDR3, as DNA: TGTGCCAGTAGAGGGTCACCTCCTGCTTCCTTAAATTCACCCCTCCACTTT. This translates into CASRGSPPASLNSPLHF.

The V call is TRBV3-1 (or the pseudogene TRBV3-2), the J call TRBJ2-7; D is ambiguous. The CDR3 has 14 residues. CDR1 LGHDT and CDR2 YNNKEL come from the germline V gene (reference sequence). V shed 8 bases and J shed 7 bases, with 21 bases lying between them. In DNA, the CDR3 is TGTGCCAGCCACGCATCCGGGCTCCTAGGGGAGCAGTACTTC. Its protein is CASHASGLLGEQYF.

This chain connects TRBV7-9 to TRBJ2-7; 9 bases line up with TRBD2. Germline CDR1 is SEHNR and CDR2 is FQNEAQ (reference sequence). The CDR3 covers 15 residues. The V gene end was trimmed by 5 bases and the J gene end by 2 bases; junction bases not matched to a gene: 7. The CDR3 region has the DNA TGTGCCAGCAGCCCACGACTAGCGGAAACCTACGAGCAGTACTTC. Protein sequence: CASSPRLAETYEQYF.

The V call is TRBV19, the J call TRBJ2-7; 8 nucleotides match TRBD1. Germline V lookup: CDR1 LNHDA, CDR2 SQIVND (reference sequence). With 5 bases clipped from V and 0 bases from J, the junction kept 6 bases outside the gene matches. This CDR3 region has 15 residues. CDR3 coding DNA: TGTGCCAGTAGTCTCCAGGGGGCATCCTCCTACGAGCAGTACTTC. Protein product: CASSLQGASSYEQYF. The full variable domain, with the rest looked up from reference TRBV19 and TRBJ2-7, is DGGITQSPKYLFRKEGQNVTLSCEQNLNHDAMYWYRQDPGQGLRLIYYSQIVNDFQKGDIAEGYSVSREKKESFPLTVTSAQKNPTAFYLCASSLQGASSYEQYFGPGTRLTVT.